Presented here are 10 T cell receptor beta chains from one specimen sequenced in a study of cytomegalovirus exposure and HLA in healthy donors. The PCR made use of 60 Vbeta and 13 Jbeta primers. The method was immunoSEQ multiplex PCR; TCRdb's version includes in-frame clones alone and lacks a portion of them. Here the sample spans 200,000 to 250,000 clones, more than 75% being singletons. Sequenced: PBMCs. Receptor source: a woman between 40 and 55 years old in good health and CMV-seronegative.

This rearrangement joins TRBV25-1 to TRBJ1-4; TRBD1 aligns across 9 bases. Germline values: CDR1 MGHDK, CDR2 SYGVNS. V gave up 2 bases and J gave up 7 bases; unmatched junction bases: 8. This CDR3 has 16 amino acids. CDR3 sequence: CASSEQRDRVFEKLFF. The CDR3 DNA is TGTGCCAGCAGTGAACAACGGGACAGGGTGTTTGAAAAACTGTTTTTT.

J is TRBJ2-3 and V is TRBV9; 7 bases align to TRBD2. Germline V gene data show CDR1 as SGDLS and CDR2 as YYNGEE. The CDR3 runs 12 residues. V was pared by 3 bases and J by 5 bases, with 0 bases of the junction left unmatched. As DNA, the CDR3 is TGTGCCAGCAGCGCGGGGGGAGATACGCAGTATTTT. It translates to CASSAGGDTQYF.

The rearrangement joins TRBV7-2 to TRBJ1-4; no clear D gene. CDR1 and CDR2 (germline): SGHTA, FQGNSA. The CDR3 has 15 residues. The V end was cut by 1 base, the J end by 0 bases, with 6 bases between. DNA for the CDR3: TGTGCCAGCAGCTTAGGAGTTGCAACTAATGAAAAACTGTTTTTT. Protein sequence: CASSLGVATNEKLFF.

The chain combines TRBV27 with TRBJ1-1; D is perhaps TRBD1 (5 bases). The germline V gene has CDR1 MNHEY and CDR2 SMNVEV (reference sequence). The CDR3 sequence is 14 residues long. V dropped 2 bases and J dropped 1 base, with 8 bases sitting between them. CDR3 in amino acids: CASSLSGGNTEAFF. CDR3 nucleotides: TGTGCCAGCAGTTTAAGCGGGGGGAACACTGAAGCTTTCTTT.

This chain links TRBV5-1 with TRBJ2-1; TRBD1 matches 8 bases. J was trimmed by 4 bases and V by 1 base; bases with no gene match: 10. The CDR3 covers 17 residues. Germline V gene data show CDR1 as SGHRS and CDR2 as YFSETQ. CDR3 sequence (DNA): TGCGCCAGCAGCTTGATGTCAGGGGGCATTGTTTACAATGAGCAGTTCTTC. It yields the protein CASSLMSGGIVYNEQFF.

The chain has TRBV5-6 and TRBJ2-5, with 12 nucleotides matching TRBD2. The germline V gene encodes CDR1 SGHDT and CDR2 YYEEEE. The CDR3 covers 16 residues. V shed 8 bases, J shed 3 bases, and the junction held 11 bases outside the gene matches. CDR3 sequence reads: CASIRLAGEGEETQYF. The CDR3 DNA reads TGTGCCAGTATCAGACTAGCGGGAGAGGGGGAAGAGACCCAGTACTTC.

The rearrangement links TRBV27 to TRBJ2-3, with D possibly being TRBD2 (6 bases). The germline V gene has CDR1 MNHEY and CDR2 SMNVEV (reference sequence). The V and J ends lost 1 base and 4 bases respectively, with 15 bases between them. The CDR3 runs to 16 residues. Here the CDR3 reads CASSLFPGTPSDTQYF. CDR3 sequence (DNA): TGTGCCAGCAGTTTATTTCCCGGGACTCCGTCAGATACGCAGTATTTT.

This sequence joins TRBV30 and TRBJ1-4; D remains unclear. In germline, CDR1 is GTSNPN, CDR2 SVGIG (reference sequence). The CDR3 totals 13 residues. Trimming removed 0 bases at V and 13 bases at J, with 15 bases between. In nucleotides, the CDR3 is TGTGCCTGGAGTGTACTAGGGAGGGTGAGACTGTTTTTT. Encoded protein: CAWSVLGRVRLFF.

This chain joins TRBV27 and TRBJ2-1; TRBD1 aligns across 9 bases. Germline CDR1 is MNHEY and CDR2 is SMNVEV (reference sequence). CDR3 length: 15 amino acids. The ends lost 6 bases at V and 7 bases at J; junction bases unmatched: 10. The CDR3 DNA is TGTGCCAGCAGGGGAGCCGGGACAGGGAATAATGAGCAGTTCTTC. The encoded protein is CASRGAGTGNNEQFF.

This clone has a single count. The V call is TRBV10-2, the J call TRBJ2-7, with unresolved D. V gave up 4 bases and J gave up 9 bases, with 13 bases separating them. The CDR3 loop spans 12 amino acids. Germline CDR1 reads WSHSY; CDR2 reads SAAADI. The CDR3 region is CASSGGHFGQYF. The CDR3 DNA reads TGCGCCAGCAGTGGTGGTCATTTCGGGCAGTACTTC.